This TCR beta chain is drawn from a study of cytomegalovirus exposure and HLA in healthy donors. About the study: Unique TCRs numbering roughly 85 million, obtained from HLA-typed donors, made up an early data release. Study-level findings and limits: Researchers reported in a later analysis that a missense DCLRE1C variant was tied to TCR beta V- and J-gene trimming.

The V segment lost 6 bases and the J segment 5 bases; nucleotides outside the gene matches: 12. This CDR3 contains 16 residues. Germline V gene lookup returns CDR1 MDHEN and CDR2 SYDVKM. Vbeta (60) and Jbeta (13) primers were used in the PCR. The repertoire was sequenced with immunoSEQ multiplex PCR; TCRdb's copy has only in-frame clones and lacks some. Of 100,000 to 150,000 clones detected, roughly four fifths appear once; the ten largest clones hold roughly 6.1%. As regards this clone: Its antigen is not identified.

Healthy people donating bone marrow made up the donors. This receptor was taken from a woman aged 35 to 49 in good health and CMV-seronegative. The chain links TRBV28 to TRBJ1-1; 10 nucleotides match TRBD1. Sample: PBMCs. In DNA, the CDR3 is TGTGCCAGCAGCCCCTTGTCGGGACAGGGGCGGACTGAAGCTTTCTTT. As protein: CASSPLSGQGRTEAFF. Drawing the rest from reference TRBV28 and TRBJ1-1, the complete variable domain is DVKVTQSSRYLVKRTGEKVFLECVQDMDHENMFWYRQDPGLGLRLIYFSYDVKMKEKGDIPEGYSVSREKKERFSLILESASTNQTSMYLCASSPLSGQGRTEAFFGQGTRLTVV.